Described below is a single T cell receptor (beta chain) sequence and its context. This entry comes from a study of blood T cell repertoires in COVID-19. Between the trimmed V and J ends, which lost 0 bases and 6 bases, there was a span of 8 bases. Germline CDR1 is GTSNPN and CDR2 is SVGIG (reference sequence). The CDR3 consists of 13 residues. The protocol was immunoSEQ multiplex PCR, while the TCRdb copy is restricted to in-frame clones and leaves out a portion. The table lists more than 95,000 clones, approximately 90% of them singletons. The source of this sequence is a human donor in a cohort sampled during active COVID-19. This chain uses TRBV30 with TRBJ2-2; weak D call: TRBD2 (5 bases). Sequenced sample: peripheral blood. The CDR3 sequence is CAWSVLGSGELFF. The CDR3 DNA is TGTGCCTGGAGTGTACTAGGGTCCGGGGAGCTGTTTTTT.